This paragraph covers one T cell receptor (beta chain) sequence. The antigen is unknown. This entry belongs to a study of beta chain features in type 1 diabetes. General study results and limits: Within each of all four CD4+ subsets, Type 1 diabetes patients had TCRB CDR3s that were moderately but significantly shorter. High-TCR-expressing cells could be over-represented by cDNA sequencing.

It was via CD45RO/CCR7/CD25/CD127/CD95/CD27 that CD4+ naive, central memory, regulatory and stem cell-like memory cells were sorted. The sequenced template was cDNA made from the entire isolated RNA. Naive, central memory and regulatory T cell samples came to a mean of approximately 4 million reads. Repertoires were generated with immunoSEQ multiplex PCR, while TCRdb's copy carries only in-frame clones and drops some. The table has approximately 260,000 clones, roughly 24% seen once; the top ten hold about 0.012%. Per germline, CDR1 SGHRS and CDR2 YFSETQ. The trim removed 3 bases at V and 5 bases at J, leaving 5 bases unmatched. This CDR3 is 15 amino acids long.

The chain is built from TRBV5-1 and TRBJ2-1; 10 positions agree with TRBD2. Sequencing used naive CD4+ T cells from blood. The clonotype comes from a woman between 25 and 40 years old with type 1 diabetes. DNA for the CDR3: TGCGCCAGCAGCTCCGGACTAGCGGATCACAATGAGCAGTTCTTC. Its translation: CASSSGLADHNEQFF.